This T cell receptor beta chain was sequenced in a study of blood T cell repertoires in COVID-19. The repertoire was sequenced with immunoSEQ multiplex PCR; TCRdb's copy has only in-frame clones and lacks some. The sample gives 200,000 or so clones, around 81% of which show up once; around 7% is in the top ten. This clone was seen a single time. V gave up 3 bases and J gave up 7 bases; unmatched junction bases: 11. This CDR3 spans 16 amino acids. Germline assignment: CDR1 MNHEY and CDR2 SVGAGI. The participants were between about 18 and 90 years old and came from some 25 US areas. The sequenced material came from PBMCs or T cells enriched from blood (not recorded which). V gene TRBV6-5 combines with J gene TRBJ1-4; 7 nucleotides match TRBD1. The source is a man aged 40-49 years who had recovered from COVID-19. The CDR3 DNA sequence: TGTGCCAGCAGTTATTCCCGACAGGGCAGAAGTGAAAAACTGTTTTTT. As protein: CASSYSRQGRSEKLFF.